A selection of T cell receptor beta chains follows, all from one sample in a study of shared clonotypes between healthy human individuals. The protocol was immunoSEQ multiplex PCR, while the TCRdb copy is restricted to in-frame clones and leaves out a portion. The table has approximately 1,000,000 clones, 60% to 80% seen once; the top ten hold 0.85% to 1%. The sequenced sample was memory CD4+ T cells from PBMCs. The receptors stem from a man aged 18 to 29 in good health. Some clones in this sample may be carry-over from other donors' samples. The CDR3 runs from the conserved cysteine through the conserved F or W. D genes are given only for firm matches. Size is omitted from some rows. Given values are once, few, many or a class for expanded clones.

>TRBJ1-1|TRBD1|-|TRBV28
CASSPRGRKVNTEAFF
TGTGCCAGCAGCCCCAGGGGGCGGAAGGTTAACACTGAAGCTTTCTTT
>TRBJ2-1|TRBD1|-|TRBV27
CASARTGAYNEQFF
TGTGCCAGCGCTAGGACAGGGGCCTACAATGAGCAGTTCTTC
>TRBJ1-2|TRBD1|-|TRBV18
CASSPLQGQGIYGYTF
TGTGCCAGCTCACCGCTCCAAGGACAGGGGATTTATGGCTACACCTTC
>TRBJ1-4|-|-|TRBV2
CASKGDRSVDEKLFF
TGTGCCAGCAAGGGGGACCGGAGTGTGGATGAAAAACTGTTTTTT
>TRBJ2-3|TRBD2|-|TRBV6-1
CASSEQAGGPIVSTDTQYF
TGTGCCAGCAGTGAACAAGCGGGAGGGCCTATTGTAAGCACAGATACGCAGTATTTT
>TRBJ2-7|TRBD1|-|TRBV7-9
CASSADRSSYEQYF
TGTGCCAGCAGCGCGGACAGGTCCTCCTACGAGCAGTACTTC
>TRBJ2-1|-|-|TRBV11-2
CASSLMAGQTGYNEQFF
TGTGCCAGCAGCTTAATGGCCGGACAGACGGGCTACAATGAGCAGTTCTTC
>TRBJ2-2|-|-|TRBV7-3
CASSRLGLGTGELFF
TGTGCCAGCAGTCGACTGGGATTGGGCACCGGGGAGCTGTTTTTT
>TRBJ2-7|-|-|TRBV5-6
CASSSGTRFEQYF
TGTGCCAGCAGCTCCGGGACACGGTTCGAGCAGTACTTC
>TRBJ1-1|-|-|TRBV19
CASSPGRTDYTEAFF
TGTGCCAGTAGCCCCGGACGGACGGACTACACTGAAGCTTTCTTT
>TRBJ2-3|-|-|TRBV11-3
CASSLNPSPGGTDTQYF
TGTGCCAGCAGCTTAAACCCGAGTCCGGGGGGCACAGATACGCAGTATTTT
>TRBJ2-7|-|-|TRBV28
CASSFGVGTHWLEQYF
TGTGCCAGCAGTTTCGGGGTCGGGACCCACTGGCTCGAGCAGTACTTC
>TRBJ1-1|-|-|TRBV7-8
CASSTKGGGRDTEAFF
TGTGCCAGCAGCACGAAAGGGGGGGGAAGGGACACTGAAGCTTTCTTT
>TRBJ1-4|-|-|TRBV11-2
CASRHLGHEKLFF
TGTGCCAGCCGTCATCTCGGGCATGAAAAACTGTTTTTT
>TRBJ2-7|-|-|TRBV6-5
CASSSHRPPNEQYF
TGTGCCAGCAGTTCCCACCGTCCGCCGAACGAGCAGTACTTC
>TRBJ1-5|-|-|TRBV6-1
CASSERGGVPQHF
TGTGCCAGCAGTGAAAGGGGGGGGGTGCCCCAGCATTTT
>TRBJ2-5|-|-|TRBV5-1
CASSLRETQYF
TGCGCCAGCAGCTTGCGCGAGACCCAGTACTTC
>TRBJ2-1|-|-|TRBV28
CASLVGGKYNEQFF
TGTGCCAGCCTAGTTGGAGGGAAGTACAATGAGCAGTTCTTC
>TRBJ2-3|-|-|TRBV25-1
CASSEGSSTDTQYF
TGTGCCAGCAGTGAGGGGTCCTCCACAGATACGCAGTATTTT
>TRBJ1-1|-|-|TRBV7-9
CASSPVGGTEAFF
TGTGCCAGCAGCCCGGTGGGGGGGACTGAAGCTTTCTTT
>TRBJ1-5|-|-|TRBV19
CASSILPTGGNQPQHF
TGTGCCAGTAGTATCCTACCGACGGGGGGGAATCAGCCCCAGCATTTT
>TRBJ2-7|-|once|TRBV7-9
CASSLGPTQGPTHF
TGTGCCAGCAGCTTAGGCCCAACACAGGGACCTACCCACTTC
>TRBJ1-2|-|-|TRBV5-1
CASSPTTLYGYTF
TGCGCCAGCAGCCCGACTACCCTCTATGGCTACACCTTC
>TRBJ2-3|-|-|TRBV5-1
CASSPRDRGTDTQYF
TGCGCCAGCAGCCCCCGGGACCGGGGCACAGATACGCAGTATTTT
>TRBJ1-5|-|-|TRBV28
CASRRGNQPQHF
TGTGCCAGCAGGAGGGGGAATCAGCCCCAGCATTTT
>TRBJ2-5|-|-|TRBV5-4
CASRGSETQYF
TGTGCCAGCAGAGGATCGGAGACCCAGTACTTC
>TRBJ2-5|TRBD1|-|TRBV18
CASSPTGGGLETQYF
TGTGCCAGCTCACCAACAGGGGGAGGACTAGAGACCCAGTACTTC
>TRBJ2-1|-|-|TRBV2
CASNPLGSSYNEQFF
TGTGCCAGCAATCCTCTCGGGAGCTCCTACAATGAGCAGTTCTTC
>TRBJ2-7|TRBD2|-|TRBV28
CASSEVPGLAGGSYEQYF
TGTGCCAGCAGCGAGGTACCGGGACTAGCGGGAGGATCCTACGAGCAGTACTTC
>TRBJ2-7|-|few|TRBV11-2
CASSPGIGVYEQYF
TGTGCCAGCAGCCCAGGGATCGGGGTCTACGAGCAGTACTTC
>TRBJ2-5|-|-|TRBV7-9
CASSWYQETQYF
TGTGCCAGCAGTTGGTACCAAGAGACCCAGTACTTC
>TRBJ1-4|-|-|TRBV6-1
CASSELREKLFF
TGTGCCAGCAGTGAATTAAGGGAAAAACTGTTTTTT
>TRBJ1-1|-|once|TRBV10-3
CAISEDRMNTEAFF
TGTGCCATCAGTGAGGACAGAATGAACACTGAAGCTTTCTTT
>TRBJ1-2|-|-|TRBV9
CASSVGGAHGYTF
TGTGCCAGCAGCGTAGGGGGGGCTCATGGCTACACCTTC
>TRBJ1-1|TRBD1|-|TRBV10-3
CAISDSTGKNTEAFF
TGTGCCATCAGTGATTCGACAGGGAAGAACACTGAAGCTTTCTTT
>TRBJ2-3|TRBD1|few|TRBV15
CATSSGQGLSTDTQYF
TGTGCCACCAGCAGCGGACAGGGGCTGAGCACAGATACGCAGTATTTT
>TRBJ2-5|TRBD2|-|TRBV28
CASTQPGTSGTQETQYF
TGTGCCAGCACCCAGCCAGGGACTAGCGGAACCCAAGAGACCCAGTACTTC
>TRBJ1-1|TRBD1|-|TRBV5-1
CASEPLGGGEAFF
TGCGCCAGCGAGCCATTAGGGGGCGGGGAAGCTTTCTTT
>TRBJ1-4|-|-|TRBV19
CASSIRGRAGEKLFF
TGTGCCAGTAGTATCCGGGGCCGAGCTGGTGAAAAACTGTTTTTT
>TRBJ2-7|-|-|TRBV11-3
CASSITGTSNFYEQYF
TGTGCCAGCAGTATCACCGGGACAAGCAATTTCTACGAGCAGTACTTC
>TRBJ2-2|-|once|TRBV6-1
CASSGRFSTGELFF
TGTGCCAGCAGTGGACGATTCAGCACCGGGGAGCTGTTTTTT
>TRBJ2-7|-|-|TRBV18
CASSEGRGPWEQYF
TGTGCCAGCTCCGAGGGCAGGGGCCCTTGGGAGCAGTACTTC
>TRBJ2-7|TRBD1|-|TRBV29-1
CSVGRGTAYEQYF
TGCAGCGTCGGTCGAGGGACAGCCTACGAGCAGTACTTC
>TRBJ2-5|-|-|TRBV13
CASSVGYATGTQYF
TGTGCCAGCAGCGTAGGCTACGCGACAGGGACCCAGTACTTC
>TRBJ1-1|-|few|TRBV2
CASSELLAEITF
TGTGCCAGCAGTGAATTGTTGGCGGAGATTACTTTT
>TRBJ2-5|TRBD1|-|TRBV7-2
CASSLVTGVGETQYF
TGTGCCAGCAGCTTAGTTACAGGGGTAGGGGAGACCCAGTACTTC
>TRBJ1-4|-|once|TRBV19
CASSISHRSEKLFF
TGTGCCAGTAGTATAAGCCACCGCAGTGAAAAACTGTTTTTT
>TRBJ2-3|TRBD2|-|TRBV11-3
CASSLGAGGPDTQYF
TGTGCCAGCAGCTTAGGGGCGGGAGGGCCAGATACGCAGTATTTT
>TRBJ2-7|-|-|TRBV7-2
CASSFGHLTYEQYF
TGTGCCAGCAGCTTCGGCCATCTAACCTACGAGCAGTACTTC
>TRBJ1-5|-|-|TRBV28
CASRTAGLSADQPQHF
TGTGCCAGCAGGACAGCGGGACTCTCGGCGGATCAGCCCCAGCATTTT
>TRBJ2-7|-|-|TRBV7-2
CASSTQGTSYEQYF
TGTGCCAGCAGCACCCAGGGGACCTCCTACGAGCAGTACTTC
>TRBJ1-4|TRBD1|once|TRBV5-8
CASSPRTGGPINEKLFF
TGTGCCAGCAGCCCCCGGACAGGGGGCCCTATTAATGAAAAACTGTTTTTT
>TRBJ1-1|-|-|TRBV29-1
CSVDSLNTEAFF
TGCAGCGTGGACAGCTTGAACACTGAAGCTTTCTTT
>TRBJ2-7|-|-|TRBV19
CASSMDGRGAYEQYF
TGTGCCAGTAGTATGGACGGAAGGGGCGCCTACGAGCAGTACTTC
>TRBJ1-2|TRBD1|-|TRBV7-2
CAIEDRGRVHYGYTF
TGTGCCATCGAGGACAGGGGGCGCGTCCACTATGGCTACACCTTC